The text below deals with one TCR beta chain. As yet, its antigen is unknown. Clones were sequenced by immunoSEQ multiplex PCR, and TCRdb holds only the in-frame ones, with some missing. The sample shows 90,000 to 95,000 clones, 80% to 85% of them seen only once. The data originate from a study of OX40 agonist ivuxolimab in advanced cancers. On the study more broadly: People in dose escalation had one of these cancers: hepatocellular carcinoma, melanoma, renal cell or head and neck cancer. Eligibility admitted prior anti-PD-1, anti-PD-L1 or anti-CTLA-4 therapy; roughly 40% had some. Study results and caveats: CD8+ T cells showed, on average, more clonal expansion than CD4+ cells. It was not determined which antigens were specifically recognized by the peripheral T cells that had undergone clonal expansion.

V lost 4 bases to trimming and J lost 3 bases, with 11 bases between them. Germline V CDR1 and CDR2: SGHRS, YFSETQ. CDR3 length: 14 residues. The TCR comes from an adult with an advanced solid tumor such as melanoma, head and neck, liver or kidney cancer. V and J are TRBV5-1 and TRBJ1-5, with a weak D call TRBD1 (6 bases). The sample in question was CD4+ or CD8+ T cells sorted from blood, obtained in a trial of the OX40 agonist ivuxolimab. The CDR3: CASSPGQPNQPQHF. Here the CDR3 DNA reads TGCGCCAGCAGCCCCGGACAGCCCAATCAGCCCCAGCATTTT. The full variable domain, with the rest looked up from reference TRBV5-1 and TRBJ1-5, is KAGVTQTPRYLIKTRGQQVTLSCSPISGHRSVSWYQQTPGQGLQFLFEYFSETQRNKGNFPGRFSGRQFSNSRSEMNVSTLELGDSALYLCASSPGQPNQPQHFGDGTRLSIL.